These T cell receptor beta chains were read from a single sample in a study of shared clonotypes between healthy human individuals. Assay used: immunoSEQ multiplex PCR; TCRdb lists only in-frame clones, some missing. The sample lists around 1,100,000 clones; roughly 80% were seen once. The sequencing input was memory CD4+ T cells from PBMCs. These receptors came from a man between 18 and 35 years old in good health. Some clones in this sample may be carry-over from other donors' samples. Each CDR3 is given with its conserved first and last residue. D genes are given only for firm matches. Not all rows give a size; the values are once, few, many and, for expanded clones, a class.

d_call	v_call	clone_size	j_call	cdr3_nt	cdr3_aa
NA	TRBV10-3	NA	TRBJ2-7	TGTGCCATCAGTATAGGACAGTTTACCTACGAGCAGTACTTC	CAISIGQFTYEQYF
TRBD1	TRBV5-1	NA	TRBJ2-7	TGCGCCAGCAGCTTGGGGACAGGCGACTCCTACGAGCAGTACTTC	CASSLGTGDSYEQYF
TRBD1	TRBV5-1	NA	TRBJ2-7	TGCGCCAGCAGCGCGGACAGGACCTCCTACGAGCAGTACTTC	CASSADRTSYEQYF
TRBD1	TRBV28	NA	TRBJ1-1	TGTGCCAGCATATCGGGACAGCAAGCTGAAGCTTTCTTT	CASISGQQAEAFF
NA	TRBV5-5	NA	TRBJ1-5	TGTGCCAGCAGCTTGGATCGGGCGGGGGGCAATCAGCCCCAGCATTTT	CASSLDRAGGNQPQHF
NA	TRBV6-4	once	TRBJ2-6	TGTGCCAGCAGTGCAGGGGCATTTGGGGCCAACGTCCTGACTTTC	CASSAGAFGANVLTF
NA	TRBV6-5	NA	TRBJ2-1	TGTGCCAGCACCAGGGGGGATGAGCAGTTCTTC	CASTRGDEQFF
TRBD1	TRBV13	NA	TRBJ1-1	TGTGCCAGCAGCTCGCTCCCTACAGGGGATGGTGAAGCTTTCTTT	CASSSLPTGDGEAFF
NA	TRBV6-1	NA	TRBJ1-1	TGTGCCAGCCAGGAAAGAGAGATGGGCACTGAAGCTTTCTTT	CASQEREMGTEAFF
TRBD1	TRBV11-2	NA	TRBJ2-7	TGTGCCAGCAGCTTGACAGGGGGGCCGGGACAGTACTTC	CASSLTGGPGQYF
NA	TRBV6-6	NA	TRBJ2-7	TGTGCCAGCACCATCGGACTTTCCTACGAGCAGTACTTC	CASTIGLSYEQYF
NA	TRBV5-3	NA	TRBJ1-5	TGTGCCAGAAGCTTGAAACTGACATACGACAATCAGCCCCAGCATTTT	CARSLKLTYDNQPQHF
TRBD2	TRBV10-3	NA	TRBJ2-7	TGTGCCATCAGCGGGACTAGCGGAGCCTACGAGCAGTACTTC	CAISGTSGAYEQYF
NA	TRBV19	NA	TRBJ1-5	TGTGCCAGTAGTATCCAATCGGCAGGGGGCAATCAGCCCCAGCATTTT	CASSIQSAGGNQPQHF
NA	TRBV5-1	few	TRBJ2-6	TGCGCCAGCAGCTTGGTCTCTGGGGCCAACGTCCTGACTTTC	CASSLVSGANVLTF
TRBD1	TRBV5-1	few	TRBJ2-2	TGCGCCAGCGGAGTAGGGACAGGGAGTGGGGAGCTGTTTTTT	CASGVGTGSGELFF
NA	TRBV6-1	NA	TRBJ1-2	TGTGCCAGCAGTAAAGACCCCGTGGACCAAGCTAACTATGGCTACACCTTC	CASSKDPVDQANYGYTF
NA	TRBV28	NA	TRBJ2-3	TGTGCCAGCTACCCCGGGGGTGCTAGCACAGATACGCAGTATTTT	CASYPGGASTDTQYF
NA	TRBV7-3	NA	TRBJ2-2	TGTGCCAGCAGCTTATTGGCCGGGGAGCTGTTTTTT	CASSLLAGELFF
NA	TRBV15	NA	TRBJ2-7	TGTGCCACCAGCCCAAGCATAGACTCATTAACCTACGAGCAGTACTTC	CATSPSIDSLTYEQYF
NA	TRBV19	NA	TRBJ1-2	TGTGCCAGTAGTATAGCCCAAGGGGGCTATGGCTACACCTTC	CASSIAQGGYGYTF
TRBD1	TRBV19	NA	TRBJ2-2	TGTGCCAGTAAGTTCAGAGACAGGGGCGCCGAGGGGAACACCGGGGAGCTGTTTTTT	CASKFRDRGAEGNTGELFF